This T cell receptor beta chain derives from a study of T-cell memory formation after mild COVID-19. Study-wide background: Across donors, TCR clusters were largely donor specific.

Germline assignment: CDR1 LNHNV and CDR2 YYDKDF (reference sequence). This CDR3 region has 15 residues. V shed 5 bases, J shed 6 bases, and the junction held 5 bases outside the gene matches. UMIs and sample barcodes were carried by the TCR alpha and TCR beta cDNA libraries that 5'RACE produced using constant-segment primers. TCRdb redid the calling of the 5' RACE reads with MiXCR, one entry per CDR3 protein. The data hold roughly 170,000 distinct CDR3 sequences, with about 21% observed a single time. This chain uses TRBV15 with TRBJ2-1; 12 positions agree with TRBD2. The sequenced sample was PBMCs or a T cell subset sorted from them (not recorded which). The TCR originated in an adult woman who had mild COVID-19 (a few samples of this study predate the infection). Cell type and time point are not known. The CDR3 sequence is CATSATSGGSNEQFF. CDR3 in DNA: TGTGCCACCAGCGCAACTAGCGGGGGGTCCAATGAGCAGTTCTTC. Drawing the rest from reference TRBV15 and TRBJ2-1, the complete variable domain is DAMVIQNPRYQVTQFGKPVTLSCSQTLNHNVMYWYQQKSSQAPKLLFHYYDKDFNNEADTPDNFQSRRPNTSFCFLDIRSPGLGDTAMYLCATSATSGGSNEQFFGPGTRLTVL.